One and the same sample provided the 21 T cell receptor beta chains below, sequenced in a study of T cells in women clearing cervical HPV infection. The assay was immunoSEQ multiplex PCR, and TCRdb's table has in-frame clones only and misses some. The ten top clones account for 4% to 5.5%, within a sample of about 20,000 clones. Specimen: blood buffy coat. The receptors come from a woman between 18 and 70 years old with a cervical HPV16 infection that either progressed to CIN3+ or cleared (not recorded which).

As concerns this clone: The CDR3 end lies 3 residues beyond the end of the read and is filled in from the germline J gene. The rearrangement links TRBV19 to TRBJ2-4, with D perhaps TRBD2 (5 bases). CDR1 is LNHDA, CDR2 SQIVND, per germline (reference sequence). This CDR3 comprises 14 residues. Partial CDR3 DNA: TGTGCCAGTAGTATAAATGAGGGAGACTATGGT. Its protein product is CASSINEGDYG. The full CDR3 is CASSINEGDYGQYF.

About this clone: The read comes to an end 3 residues before the CDR3 does, leaving the germline J gene to fill in the end. The rearrangement links TRBV19 to TRBJ1-2; tentatively, D is TRBD1 (6 bases). Germline values: CDR1 LNHDA, CDR2 SQIVND (reference sequence). CDR3 length: 13 residues. CDR3 bases read: TGTGCCAGTAGTCTAGGACAGCCCAATGAC. Translation gives CASSLGQPND. The whole CDR3 protein reads CASSLGQPNDYTF.

Comments on this clone: The read comes to an end 3 residues before the CDR3 does, leaving the germline J gene to fill in the end. This chain links TRBV20-1 with TRBJ1-6; no firm D call. Germline CDR1 and CDR2: DFQATT and SNEGSKA (reference sequence). The CDR3 spans 16 residues. V was cut by 0 bases and J by 6 bases, with 15 bases left in between. The CDR3 spells CSARDREGGFNSPLHF. The sequenced CDR3 bases are TGCAGTGCTAGAGATCGTGAGGGTGGGTTTAATTCACCC.

With respect to this clone: The read ends 3 residues before the CDR3 terminus; that terminus is restored from the germline J gene. This chain uses TRBV30 with TRBJ2-1; D is unclear. The CDR3 covers 11 residues. The V end was cut by 4 bases, the J end by 3 bases, with 4 bases between. CDR1 is GTSNPN, CDR2 SVGIG, per germline (reference sequence). The sequenced CDR3 bases are TGTGCCTGGATAAACTACAATGAG. Protein sequence: CAWINYNE. The entire CDR3 protein is CAWINYNEQFF.

With regard to this clone: Coverage ceases 3 residues before the CDR3 finishes, and the germline J gene fills in the end. J is TRBJ1-5 and V is TRBV19; TRBD1 agrees at 9 bases. CDR1 and CDR2 (germline): LNHDA, SQIVND (reference sequence). The CDR3 contains 17 residues. V was pared by 6 bases and J by 5 bases, with 14 bases of the junction left unmatched. The part of the CDR3 DNA that was read is TGTGCCAGTAGATATAGAGAGGACAGGGGACAAGATCAGCCC. Its translation is CASRYREDRGQDQP. The full CDR3 reads CASRYREDRGQDQPQHF. The whole variable domain, filled in from reference TRBV19 and TRBJ1-5, reads DGGITQSPKYLFRKEGQNVTLSCEQNLNHDAMYWYRQDPGQGLRLIYYSQIVNDFQKGDIAEGYSVSREKKESFPLTVTSAQKNPTAFYLCASRYREDRGQDQPQHFGDGTRLSIL.

The CDR3 loop is CASSTGQGENTEAFF. The sequenced part of the CDR3 DNA is TGCGCCAGCAGCACAGGACAGGGGGAGAACACTGAA. The genes are TRBV10-1 and TRBJ1-1, with 10 bases fitting TRBD1. The read ends 3 residues early relative to the CDR3; the germline J gene fills the gap. V shed 6 bases and J 1 base; nucleotides not matched to a gene: 5. The CDR3 has 15 amino acids. Germline CDR1 reads WNHNN; CDR2 reads SYGVQD (reference sequence).

For this clone: The read ends 3 residues early relative to the CDR3; the germline J gene fills the gap. The chain uses TRBV6-2 or TRBV6-3 and TRBJ2-7; D remains ambiguous. In germline, CDR1 is MNHEY, CDR2 SVGEGT. V was pared by 3 bases and J by 0 bases, with 12 bases between. This CDR3 has 15 amino acids. The sequenced CDR3 bases are TGTGCCAGCAGTTATGACACGACAAGCTCCTACGAG. Its translation: CASSYDTTSSYE. In full, the CDR3 is CASSYDTTSSYEQYF.

Comments on this clone: Read data end 3 residues before the CDR3 end; the end is taken from the germline J gene. The chain recombines TRBV2 with TRBJ2-4; D remains ambiguous. The CDR3 runs 14 residues. V shed 5 bases and J shed 0 bases, with 8 bases lying between them. The V gene's germline CDR1 is SNHLY and CDR2 FYNNEI. Partial CDR3 DNA: TGTGCCAGCAGTTACACAAGAGCCAAAAACATT. It encodes CASSYTRAKNI. The full CDR3 sequence reads CASSYTRAKNIQYF. The complete variable domain, with remaining parts taken from reference TRBV2 and TRBJ2-4, reads EPEVTQTPSHQVTQMGQEVILRCVPISNHLYFYWYRQILGQKVEFLVSFYNNEISEKSEIFDDQFSVERPDGSNFTLKIRSTKLEDSAMYFCASSYTRAKNIQYFGAGTRLSVL.

With regard to this clone: The sequence runs out 3 residues before the end of the CDR3; the remainder is reconstructed from the germline J gene. This chain joins TRBV11-3 and TRBJ2-3; weak D call: TRBD1 (5 bases). Germline values: CDR1 SGHNT, CDR2 YENEEA. The CDR3 has 15 amino acids. V lost 4 bases, J lost 1 base, and 12 bases lay in between. The DNA read from the CDR3 is TGTGCCAGCAGCTCAGGGCCTTTCGGCACAGATACG. It codes for CASSSGPFGTDT. The CDR3 reads in full as CASSSGPFGTDTQYF.

Comment on this clone: Read data end 3 residues before the CDR3 end; the end is taken from the germline J gene. J is TRBJ2-3 and V is TRBV5-1, with 11 positions matching TRBD2. Germline V gene sequence: CDR1 SGHRS, CDR2 YFSETQ. The J segment lost 6 bases and the V segment lost 2 bases, leaving 14 bases of the junction unmatched. The CDR3 is 18 residues long. The CDR3 DNA, read in part, is TGCGCCAGCAGCTTAGCAAAGGGACTAGCGGTTCTCGGGGATACG. It codes for CASSLAKGLAVLGDT. The whole CDR3 sequence reads CASSLAKGLAVLGDTQYF.

As concerns this clone: The CDR3 end is not reached by the read, which stops 3 residues before it; the germline J gene fills it in. The chain combines TRBV4-2 with TRBJ1-2; possible D gene TRBD1, 5 bases. This CDR3 has 13 residues. CDR1 and CDR2 (germline): LGHNA, YNFKEQ. The CDR3 loop is CASSQGDGGGYTF. Incomplete CDR3 DNA: TGTGCCAGCAGCCAAGGGGACGGGGGAGGC.

In regard to this clone: Read coverage stops 3 residues before the CDR3 terminus; the germline J gene supplies the remainder. The chain carries TRBV7-8 and TRBJ2-1; the D gene is possibly TRBD1 (5 bases). This CDR3 contains 16 residues. In germline, CDR1 is SGHVS, CDR2 FQNEAQ. The germline V and J ends were trimmed by 3 bases and 8 bases, with 20 bases remaining between them. The CDR3 DNA, read in part, is TGTGCCAGCAGCTTTCCGGTCGACAGTATAAATCATGAG. Encoded protein: CASSFPVDSINHE. The complete CDR3 protein is CASSFPVDSINHEQFF. Full variable domain (outside the CDR3, taken from reference TRBV7-8 and TRBJ2-1): GAGVSQSPRYKVAKRGQDVALRCDPISGHVSLFWYQQALGQGPEFLTYFQNEAQLDKSGLPSDRFFAERPEGSVSTLKIQRTQQEDSAVYLCASSFPVDSINHEQFFGPGTRLTVL.

In regard to this clone: The read falls 3 residues short of the CDR3 end, and the missing part is taken from the germline J gene. The J gene is TRBJ2-5, the V gene TRBV12-3 or TRBV12-4; TRBD1 aligns across 7 bases. Trimming cost V 6 bases and J 2 bases; bases outside gene matches: 6. There are 14 residues in the CDR3. CDR3 in amino acids: CASSLQGIQETQYF. CDR3 bases read: TGTGCCAGCAGCCTACAGGGGATACAAGAGACC.

For this clone: The read falls 3 residues short of the CDR3 end, and the missing part is taken from the germline J gene. This chain links TRBV18 with TRBJ1-4; D gene uncertain. The CDR3 sequence is 14 residues long. V was cut by 3 bases and J by 5 bases, with 10 bases left in between. Germline V gene data show CDR1 as KGHSH and CDR2 as LQKENI. The CDR3 DNA, read in part, is TGTGCCAGCTCACCGGGCGGGCAGAATGAAAAA. Protein sequence: CASSPGGQNEK. Given in full, the CDR3 is CASSPGGQNEKLFF.

As to this clone: The read ends 3 residues before the CDR3 terminus; that terminus is restored from the germline J gene. The chain combines TRBV5-4 with TRBJ2-3, with TRBD2 matching over 10 bases. V dropped 4 bases and J dropped 1; count of bases not matched to a gene: 6. The CDR3 totals 16 residues. The germline V gene has CDR1 SGHNT and CDR2 YYREEE (reference sequence). CDR3 DNA (partial): TGTGCCAGCAGCATTCCTAGCGGGGGTCGCACAGATACG. It yields the protein CASSIPSGGRTDT. In full, the CDR3 is CASSIPSGGRTDTQYF.

With respect to this clone: An end of the junction differs from the germline gene, which may be a read error. The read is 3 residues too short to cover the CDR3 end, so that end is filled in from the germline J gene. The genes are TRBV2 and TRBJ2-7, with D perhaps given as TRBD1 or TRBD2 (6 bases each). Germline V gives CDR1 SNHLY, CDR2 FYNNEI. The CDR3 loop spans 15 amino acids. The CDR3: CASSEGAGHSYEQYF. The sequenced CDR3 bases are TGTGCCAGCAGCGAAGGGGCGGGACACTCCTACGAG.

Details on this clone: The CDR3 end falls 3 residues outside the read, so it is completed with the germline J gene. V gene TRBV11-2 combines with J gene TRBJ1-1; D unresolved. CDR3 length equals 13 residues. CDR1 is SGHAT, CDR2 FQNNGV, per germline. The V gene lost 1 base and the J gene lost 3 bases, with 6 bases spanning the gap. The sequenced part of the CDR3 DNA is TGTGCCAGCAGCTTAGCCGCGGACACTGAA. Its protein product is CASSLAADTE. The entire CDR3 protein reads CASSLAADTEAFF.

Note on this clone: The sequence runs out 3 residues before the end of the CDR3; the remainder is reconstructed from the germline J gene. This chain links TRBV20-1 with TRBJ2-1; 11 bases line up with TRBD2. The CDR3 loop spans 14 amino acids. V shed 4 bases, J shed 8 bases, and the junction held 7 bases outside the gene matches. Per the germline V gene, CDR1 is DFQATT and CDR2 is SNEGSKA (reference sequence). The sequenced CDR3 bases are TGCAGTGCTATTTTCGGACTAGCGGGCCATGAG. It codes for CSAIFGLAGHE. The full CDR3 protein is CSAIFGLAGHEQFF.

In the case of this clone: The CDR3 is cut off 3 residues early in the read; its end comes from the germline J gene. The chain is built from TRBV18 and TRBJ1-6, with 7 nucleotides matching TRBD1. The CDR3 extends over 14 amino acids. Trimming at V came to 3 bases and at J to 5 bases, leaving 1 base not matched to a gene. CDR1 KGHSH and CDR2 LQKENI come from the germline V gene. This CDR3 is CASSPDRDNSPLHF. The covered CDR3 bases are TGTGCCAGCTCACCCGACAGGGATAATTCACCC.

Turning to this clone: The read finishes 3 residues shy of the CDR3 end, and the germline J gene is used to complete it. Other DNA sequences in the sample encode the same CDR3. The rearrangement uses TRBV6-1 and TRBJ1-3, with TRBD1 as a possible D gene (5 bases). CDR1 and CDR2 from the germline V gene are MNHNS and SASEGT. Between the trimmed V and J ends, which lost 2 bases and 9 bases, there was a span of 17 bases. The CDR3 is made up of 15 amino acids. The CDR3 loop reads CASSEPAGGRSTIYF. Partial CDR3 DNA: TGTGCCAGCAGTGAACCGGCCGGGGGTCGGAGCACC.

As concerns this clone: The missing CDR3 end, 3 residues past where the read stops, is filled in from the germline J gene. The chain couples TRBV11-2 to TRBJ1-2, with no clear D. The CDR3 is 15 residues long. The V end lost 3 bases, the J end lost 3 bases, and 14 bases lay between the germline ends. Germline CDR1 and CDR2: SGHAT and FQNNGV. CDR3 DNA, as far as it was read: TGTGCCAGCAGCTTTTCTTACCAAAGCGACTATGGC. It codes for CASSFSYQSDYG. The complete CDR3 sequence is CASSFSYQSDYGYTF.